These T cell receptor beta chains were read from a single sample in a study of blood T cell repertoires in COVID-19. The repertoire was sequenced with immunoSEQ multiplex PCR; TCRdb's copy has only in-frame clones and lacks some. The table records 120,000 to 150,000 clones, more than 65% of them present only once. Sequencing was carried out using peripheral blood. Receptor source: a human donor in a cohort sampled during active COVID-19. The CDR3 runs from the conserved cysteine through the conserved F or W. A D gene is named only where the DNA matches it firmly. Some rows mark clone size as missing; the rest say once, few, many or name a class of expanded clone.

V: TRBV4-1
J: TRBJ1-1
size: NA
D: TRBD1
CDR3: CASSHPGTGSTEAFF
DNA: TGCGCCAGCAGCCACCCCGGGACAGGGAGCACTGAAGCTTTCTTT

V: TRBV14
J: TRBJ2-7
size: NA
D: TRBD1
CDR3: CASSHRTGRREQYF
DNA: TGTGCCAGCAGCCATAGGACAGGGAGGAGGGAGCAGTACTTC

V: TRBV10-1
J: TRBJ2-3
size: NA
D: TRBD1
CDR3: CASREDRERCVGTDTQYF
DNA: TGCGCCAGCAGAGAGGACAGGGAAAGGTGTGTGGGCACAGATACGCAGTATTTT

V: TRBV10-3
J: TRBJ2-7
size: NA
D: TRBD1
CDR3: CAITQTGNSYEQYF
DNA: TGTGCCATCACTCAGACAGGGAATTCCTACGAGCAGTACTTC

V: TRBV24-1
J: TRBJ1-1
size: NA
D: NA
CDR3: CATSDPGTPTRAFF
DNA: TGTGCCACCAGTGACCCAGGGACTCCGACGCGAGCTTTCTTT

V: TRBV5-6
J: TRBJ2-1
size: NA
D: TRBD1
CDR3: CASSFPDRKGYDEQFF
DNA: TGTGCCAGCAGCTTTCCGGACAGGAAGGGTTACGATGAGCAGTTCTTC

V: TRBV4-2
J: TRBJ1-1
size: NA
D: NA
CDR3: CASSQDRRTVAFF
DNA: TGTGCCAGCAGCCAAGATCGGAGGACAGTCGCTTTCTTT

V: TRBV14
J: TRBJ2-3
size: NA
D: NA
CDR3: CASSLWDSSTDTQYF
DNA: TGTGCCAGCAGCCTCTGGGACTCGAGCACAGATACGCAGTATTTT

V: TRBV7-2
J: TRBJ1-1
size: NA
D: TRBD1
CDR3: CASSPRQGSNTEAFF
DNA: TGTGCCAGCAGCCCTCGACAGGGATCGAACACTGAAGCTTTCTTT

V: TRBV6-6
J: TRBJ1-1
size: few
D: NA
CDR3: CASSYSFGGAAEAFF
DNA: TGTGCCAGCAGTTACTCGTTTGGGGGGGCGGCGGAAGCTTTCTTT

V: TRBV6-5
J: TRBJ2-7
size: NA
D: TRBD1
CDR3: CASRRTGNREQYF
DNA: TGTGCCAGCAGGAGGACAGGGAATCGCGAGCAGTACTTC

V: TRBV9
J: TRBJ1-1
size: NA
D: NA
CDR3: CASSVAIGAGVNTEAFF
DNA: TGTGCCAGCAGCGTGGCTATAGGGGCAGGGGTGAACACTGAAGCTTTCTTT

V: TRBV3-1/TRBV3-2
J: TRBJ2-7
size: NA
D: TRBD1
CDR3: CASSRNFFGTGGAYEQYF
DNA: TGTGCCAGCAGCCGAAACTTTTTTGGGACAGGGGGCGCCTACGAGCAGTACTTC

V: TRBV19
J: TRBJ1-5
size: NA
D: NA
CDR3: CASSIQGQSQPQHF
DNA: TGTGCCAGTAGTATTCAGGGGCAAAGTCAGCCCCAGCATTTT

V: TRBV9
J: TRBJ2-7
size: NA
D: NA
CDR3: CASSVDGGQHEQYF
DNA: TGTGCCAGCAGCGTAGATGGAGGCCAGCACGAGCAGTACTTC

V: TRBV14
J: TRBJ1-3
size: NA
D: NA
CDR3: CASSQVGGNNPGNTIYF
DNA: TGTGCCAGCAGCCAAGTGGGGGGTAATAACCCTGGAAACACCATATATTTT

V: TRBV15
J: TRBJ2-7
size: once
D: TRBD2
CDR3: CATSRDRASGSYEQYF
DNA: TGTGCCACCAGCAGAGACAGGGCTAGCGGATCATACGAGCAGTACTTC

V: TRBV10-3
J: TRBJ2-7
size: NA
D: TRBD1
CDR3: CATLDRLNYEQYF
DNA: TGTGCCACCCTGGACAGGCTAAACTACGAGCAGTACTTC

V: TRBV19
J: TRBJ2-1
size: few
D: NA
CDR3: CASSIRDSNEQFF
DNA: TGTGCCAGTAGTATACGAGACAGCAATGAGCAGTTCTTC

V: TRBV4-1
J: TRBJ2-7
size: NA
D: NA
CDR3: CASSLPGTYEQYF
DNA: TGCGCCAGCAGCCTACCAGGAACCTACGAGCAGTACTTC

V: TRBV5-4
J: TRBJ1-3
size: NA
D: NA
CDR3: CASSLVGVGNTIYF
DNA: TGTGCCAGCAGCTTGGTCGGTGTTGGAAACACCATATATTTT

V: TRBV2
J: TRBJ1-4
size: few
D: NA
CDR3: CATMTGLNEKLFF
DNA: TGTGCCACAATGACAGGACTTAATGAAAAACTGTTTTTT

V: TRBV1
J: TRBJ1-2
size: NA
D: NA
CDR3: CTSSQDGSQGALSGYTF
DNA: TGCACCAGCAGCCAAGACGGGAGCCAGGGGGCTCTGTCTGGCTACACCTTC

V: TRBV9
J: TRBJ2-1
size: few
D: TRBD2
CDR3: CASSPERGGSYNEQFF
DNA: TGTGCCAGCAGCCCGGAACGGGGGGGCAGCTACAATGAGCAGTTCTTC

V: TRBV5-4
J: TRBJ2-2
size: few
D: NA
CDR3: CASSFASAYTGELFF
DNA: TGTGCCAGCAGCTTTGCTAGCGCATACACCGGGGAGCTGTTTTTT

V: TRBV6-5
J: TRBJ2-2
size: NA
D: TRBD2
CDR3: CASSSLAGVGTGELFF
DNA: TGTGCCAGCAGTTCCTTAGCGGGGGTGGGGACCGGGGAGCTGTTTTTT

V: TRBV6-5
J: TRBJ2-1
size: NA
D: TRBD1
CDR3: CASSYSGTVYNEQFF
DNA: TGTGCCAGCAGTTACTCAGGGACAGTCTACAATGAGCAGTTCTTC

V: TRBV24-1
J: TRBJ2-1
size: NA
D: NA
CDR3: CATSDFETPSYNEQFF
DNA: TGTGCCACCAGTGATTTTGAGACACCTTCCTACAATGAGCAGTTCTTC

V: TRBV10-1
J: TRBJ2-5
size: NA
D: NA
CDR3: CASSKPGAQETQYF
DNA: TGCGCCAGCAGTAAACCGGGAGCACAAGAGACCCAGTACTTC

V: TRBV9
J: TRBJ2-7
size: NA
D: NA
CDR3: CASSVGQATYEQYF
DNA: TGTGCCAGCAGCGTAGGGCAGGCCACCTACGAGCAGTACTTC

V: TRBV27
J: TRBJ2-5
size: NA
D: TRBD1
CDR3: CASSSRQGGETQYF
DNA: TGTGCCAGCAGTTCCCGACAGGGGGGGGAGACCCAGTACTTC

V: TRBV19
J: TRBJ2-3
size: NA
D: TRBD1
CDR3: CASSIVGGSDTQYF
DNA: TGTGCCAGTAGTATAGTAGGGGGCTCAGATACGCAGTATTTT

V: TRBV6-6
J: TRBJ2-1
size: few
D: NA
CDR3: CASTRLRGYEQFF
DNA: TGTGCCAGCACCCGGTTAAGGGGTTATGAGCAGTTCTTC

V: TRBV5-1
J: TRBJ1-1
size: NA
D: TRBD1
CDR3: CASSKDRAMNTEAFF
DNA: TGCGCCAGCAGCAAGGACAGGGCGATGAACACTGAAGCTTTCTTT

V: TRBV6-5
J: TRBJ1-1
size: NA
D: NA
CDR3: CASRRQGGGRTEAFF
DNA: TGTGCCAGCAGGCGGCAGGGAGGAGGACGTACTGAAGCTTTCTTT

V: TRBV6-5
J: TRBJ1-5
size: NA
D: NA
CDR3: CASRAGYSNQPQHF
DNA: TGTGCCAGCAGGGCAGGGTATAGCAATCAGCCCCAGCATTTT

V: TRBV19
J: TRBJ1-4
size: few
D: NA
CDR3: CASRRAEGGEKLFF
DNA: TGTGCCAGTAGACGGGCAGAGGGTGGCGAAAAACTGTTTTTT

V: TRBV5-1
J: TRBJ2-2
size: NA
D: TRBD2
CDR3: CASSSTSRNTGELFF
DNA: TGCGCCAGCAGCTCGACTAGCCGGAACACCGGGGAGCTGTTTTTT

V: TRBV3-1/TRBV3-2
J: TRBJ1-1
size: once
D: NA
CDR3: CASSRGSSEAFF
DNA: TGTGCCAGCAGCCGGGGCAGTTCTGAAGCTTTCTTT

V: TRBV7-2
J: TRBJ1-2
size: few
D: NA
CDR3: CASTERGGGTGYTF
DNA: TGTGCCAGCACCGAGAGGGGAGGAGGGACCGGCTACACCTTC

V: TRBV7-9
J: TRBJ1-4
size: NA
D: TRBD1
CDR3: CASSPGDRLNEKLFF
DNA: TGTGCCAGCAGCCCAGGGGACAGACTAAATGAAAAACTGTTTTTT

V: TRBV7-2
J: TRBJ1-4
size: NA
D: TRBD1
CDR3: CASREKGGAEEKLFF
DNA: TGTGCCAGCAGAGAGAAAGGGGGCGCCGAGGAAAAACTGTTTTTT

V: TRBV5-6
J: TRBJ2-2
size: NA
D: TRBD1
CDR3: CASLAGGITGELFF
DNA: TGTGCCAGCCTTGCAGGGGGTATTACCGGGGAGCTGTTTTTT

V: TRBV5-1
J: TRBJ2-4
size: NA
D: NA
CDR3: CASSPTLAKNIQYF
DNA: TGCGCCAGCAGCCCGACACTAGCCAAAAACATTCAGTACTTC

V: TRBV5-1
J: TRBJ1-6
size: NA
D: TRBD1
CDR3: CASSRGTGYNSPLHF
DNA: TGCGCCAGCAGCCGCGGGACAGGGTATAATTCACCCCTCCACTTT

V: TRBV19
J: TRBJ2-7
size: NA
D: NA
CDR3: CASTPTLDSAYEQYF
DNA: TGTGCCAGTACCCCGACCCTGGACAGCGCCTACGAGCAGTACTTC

V: TRBV19
J: TRBJ1-2
size: once
D: NA
CDR3: CASSMGRDKSFNYGYTF
DNA: TGTGCCAGTAGTATGGGCAGGGACAAGAGCTTTAACTATGGCTACACCTTC

V: TRBV5-4
J: TRBJ1-1
size: NA
D: TRBD1
CDR3: CASSVGQGNTEAFF
DNA: TGTGCCAGCAGCGTCGGACAGGGAAACACTGAAGCTTTCTTT

V: TRBV28
J: TRBJ2-3
size: NA
D: NA
CDR3: CASRLGGVSTDTQYF
DNA: TGTGCCAGCAGGCTCGGCGGGGTTAGCACAGATACGCAGTATTTT

V: TRBV11-3
J: TRBJ2-1
size: NA
D: NA
CDR3: CASSAEGHEQFF
DNA: TGTGCCAGCAGCGCGGAGGGCCATGAGCAGTTCTTC

V: TRBV10-3
J: TRBJ2-2
size: NA
D: NA
CDR3: CAISPRANTGELFF
DNA: TGTGCCATCAGCCCTAGAGCGAACACCGGGGAGCTGTTTTTT